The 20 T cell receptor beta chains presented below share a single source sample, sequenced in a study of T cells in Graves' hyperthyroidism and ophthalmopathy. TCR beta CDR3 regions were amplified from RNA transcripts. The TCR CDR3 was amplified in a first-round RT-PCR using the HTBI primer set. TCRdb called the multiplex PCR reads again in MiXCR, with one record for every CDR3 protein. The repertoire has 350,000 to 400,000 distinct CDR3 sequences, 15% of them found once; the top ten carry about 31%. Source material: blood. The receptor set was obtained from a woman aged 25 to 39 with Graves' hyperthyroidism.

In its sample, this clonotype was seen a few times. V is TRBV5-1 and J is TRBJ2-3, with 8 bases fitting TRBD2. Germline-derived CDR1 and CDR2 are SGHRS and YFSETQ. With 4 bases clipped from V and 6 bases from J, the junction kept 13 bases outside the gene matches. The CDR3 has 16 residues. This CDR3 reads CASSIYVGTGGDTQYF. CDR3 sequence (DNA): TGCGCCAGCAGCATTTATGTCGGGACGGGAGGGGATACGCAGTATTTT.

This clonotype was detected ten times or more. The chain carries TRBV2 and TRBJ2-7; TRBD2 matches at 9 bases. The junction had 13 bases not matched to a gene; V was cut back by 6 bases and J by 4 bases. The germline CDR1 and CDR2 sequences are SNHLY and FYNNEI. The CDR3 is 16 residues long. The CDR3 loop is CASSATSGRALYEQYF. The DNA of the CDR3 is TGTGCCAGCAGCGCGACTAGCGGAAGGGCCCTTTACGAGCAGTACTTC.

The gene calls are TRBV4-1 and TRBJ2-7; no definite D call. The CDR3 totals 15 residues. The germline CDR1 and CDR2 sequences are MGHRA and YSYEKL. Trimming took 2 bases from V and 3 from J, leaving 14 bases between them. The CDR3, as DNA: TGCGCCAGCAGCCAAACTTCGGGCGGTTTCTACGAGCAGTACTTC. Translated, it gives CASSQTSGGFYEQYF.

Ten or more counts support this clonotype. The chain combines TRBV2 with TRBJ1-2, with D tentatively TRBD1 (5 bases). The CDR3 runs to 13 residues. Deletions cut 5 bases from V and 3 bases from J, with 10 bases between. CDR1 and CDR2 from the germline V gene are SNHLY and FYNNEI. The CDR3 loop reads CASSTQGDYGYTF. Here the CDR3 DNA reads TGTGCCAGCAGTACTCAGGGAGACTATGGCTACACCTTC.

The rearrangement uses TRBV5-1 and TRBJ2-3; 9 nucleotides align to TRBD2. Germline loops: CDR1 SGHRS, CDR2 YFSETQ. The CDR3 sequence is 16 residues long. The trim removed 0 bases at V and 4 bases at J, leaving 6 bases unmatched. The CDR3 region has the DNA TGCGCCAGCAGCTTGGTAGGCGGGAGGGGCCCAGATACGCAGTATTTT. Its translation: CASSLVGGRGPDTQYF. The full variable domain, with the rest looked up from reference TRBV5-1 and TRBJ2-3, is KAGVTQTPRYLIKTRGQQVTLSCSPISGHRSVSWYQQTPGQGLQFLFEYFSETQRNKGNFPGRFSGRQFSNSRSEMNVSTLELGDSALYLCASSLVGGRGPDTQYFGPGTRLTVL.

The CDR3 sequence: CASSHLPGDYSYNEQFF. CDR3 DNA: TGCGCCAGCAGCCACCTCCCGGGGGACTACTCCTACAATGAGCAGTTCTTC. The chain joins TRBV5-1 to TRBJ2-1; 7 nucleotides agree with TRBD2. The CDR3 consists of 17 residues. The germline CDR1 and CDR2 sequences are SGHRS and YFSETQ. Trimming at V came to 4 bases and at J to 0 bases, leaving 10 bases not matched to a gene.

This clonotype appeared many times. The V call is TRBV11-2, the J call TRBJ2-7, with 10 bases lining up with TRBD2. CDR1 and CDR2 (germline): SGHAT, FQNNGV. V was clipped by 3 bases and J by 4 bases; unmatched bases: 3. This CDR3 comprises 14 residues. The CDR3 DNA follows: TGTGCCAGCAGCTTTGGGACTAGCGTTTACGAGCAGTACTTC. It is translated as CASSFGTSVYEQYF.

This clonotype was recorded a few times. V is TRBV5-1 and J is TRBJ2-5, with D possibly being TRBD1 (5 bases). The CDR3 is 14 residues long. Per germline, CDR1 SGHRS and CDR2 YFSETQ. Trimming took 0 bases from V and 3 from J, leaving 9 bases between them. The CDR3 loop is CASSLARAKETQYF. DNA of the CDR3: TGCGCCAGCAGCTTGGCCAGGGCCAAAGAGACCCAGTACTTC.

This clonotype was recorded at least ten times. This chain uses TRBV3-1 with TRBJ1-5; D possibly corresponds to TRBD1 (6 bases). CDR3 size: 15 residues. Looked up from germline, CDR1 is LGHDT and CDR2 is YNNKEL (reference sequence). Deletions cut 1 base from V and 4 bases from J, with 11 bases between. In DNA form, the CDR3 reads TGTGCCAGCAGCCAAGCCAGGGGAGGGAATCAGCCCCAGCATTTT. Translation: CASSQARGGNQPQHF.

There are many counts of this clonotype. The CDR3 region has the DNA TGTGCCACCAGCTGGGCAGGGCAAGAGACCCAGTACTTC. Amino acids: CATSWAGQETQYF. This chain links TRBV24-1 with TRBJ2-5, with D possibly being TRBD1 (5 bases). The ends were cut back, 7 bases at V and 2 bases at J, with 10 bases in the middle. CDR1 is KGHDR, CDR2 SFDVKD, per germline. The CDR3 length is 13 residues.

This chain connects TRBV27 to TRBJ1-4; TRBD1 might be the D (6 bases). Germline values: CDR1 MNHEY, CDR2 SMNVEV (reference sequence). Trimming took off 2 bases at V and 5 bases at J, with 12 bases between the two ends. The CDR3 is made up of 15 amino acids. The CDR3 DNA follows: TGTGCCAGCAGTTTAGGGGCAGGGGTAAATGAAAAACTGTTTTTT. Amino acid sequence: CASSLGAGVNEKLFF.

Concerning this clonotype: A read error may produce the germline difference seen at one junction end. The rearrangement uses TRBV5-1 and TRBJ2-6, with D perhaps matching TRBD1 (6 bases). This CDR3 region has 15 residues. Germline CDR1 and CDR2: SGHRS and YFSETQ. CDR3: CTSSSTGSGANVLTF. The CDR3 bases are TGCACCAGCAGCTCGACAGGCTCTGGGGCCAACGTCCTGACTTTC.

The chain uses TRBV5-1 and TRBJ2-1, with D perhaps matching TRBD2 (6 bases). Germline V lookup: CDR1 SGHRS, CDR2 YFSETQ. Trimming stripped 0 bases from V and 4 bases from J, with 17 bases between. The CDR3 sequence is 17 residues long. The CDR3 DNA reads TGCGCCAGCAGCTTGGTCGTGGGTAGCGGCACTTACAATGAGCAGTTCTTC. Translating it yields CASSLVVGSGTYNEQFF.

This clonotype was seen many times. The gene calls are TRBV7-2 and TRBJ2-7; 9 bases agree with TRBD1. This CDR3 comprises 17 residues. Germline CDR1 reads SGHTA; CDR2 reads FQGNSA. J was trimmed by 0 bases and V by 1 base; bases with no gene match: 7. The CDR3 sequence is CASSLDGTGSFSYEQYF. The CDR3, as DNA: TGTGCCAGCAGCTTAGACGGGACAGGGTCTTTCTCCTACGAGCAGTACTTC.

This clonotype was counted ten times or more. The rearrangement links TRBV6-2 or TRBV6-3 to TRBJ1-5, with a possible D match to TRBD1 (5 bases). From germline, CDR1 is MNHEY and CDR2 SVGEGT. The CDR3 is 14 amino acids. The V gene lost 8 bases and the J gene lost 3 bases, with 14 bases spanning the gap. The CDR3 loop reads CASGRQGNNQPQHF. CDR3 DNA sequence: TGTGCCAGCGGGCGGCAGGGTAACAATCAGCCCCAGCATTTT.

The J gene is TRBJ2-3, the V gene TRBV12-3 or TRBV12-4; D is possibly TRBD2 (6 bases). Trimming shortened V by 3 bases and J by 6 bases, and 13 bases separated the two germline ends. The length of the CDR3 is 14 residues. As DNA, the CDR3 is TGTGCCAGCAGTTTCAGGCGGGAAGGGGATACGCAGTATTTT. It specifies CASSFRREGDTQYF.

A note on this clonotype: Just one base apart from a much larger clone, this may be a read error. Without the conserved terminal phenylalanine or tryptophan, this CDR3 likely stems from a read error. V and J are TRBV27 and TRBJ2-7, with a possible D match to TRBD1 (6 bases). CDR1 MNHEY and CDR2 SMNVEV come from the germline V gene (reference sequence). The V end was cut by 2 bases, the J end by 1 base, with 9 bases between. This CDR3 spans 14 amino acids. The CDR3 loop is CASSLGGQSYEQYL. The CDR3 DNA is TGTGCCAGCAGTTTAGGCGGACAGTCCTACGAGCAGTACCTC.

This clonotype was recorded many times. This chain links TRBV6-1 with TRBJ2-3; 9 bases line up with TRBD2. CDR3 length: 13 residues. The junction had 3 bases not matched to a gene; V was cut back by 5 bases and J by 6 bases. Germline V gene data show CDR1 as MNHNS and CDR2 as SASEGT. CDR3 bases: TGTGCCAGCAGTTGGCGGGGGGGGGATACGCAGTATTTT. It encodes CASSWRGGDTQYF.

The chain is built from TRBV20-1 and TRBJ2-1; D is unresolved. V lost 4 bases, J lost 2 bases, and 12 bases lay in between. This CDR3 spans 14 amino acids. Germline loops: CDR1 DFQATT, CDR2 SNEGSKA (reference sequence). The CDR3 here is CSAKSGPAYNEQFF. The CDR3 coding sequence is TGCAGTGCTAAATCAGGTCCTGCCTACAATGAGCAGTTCTTC.

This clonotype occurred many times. This chain's CDR3 is CASSFDLAFAEQYF. The CDR3 coding sequence is TGCGCCAGCAGCTTCGATCTAGCCTTCGCCGAGCAGTACTTC. This sequence joins TRBV5-1 and TRBJ2-7; D is possibly TRBD2 (5 bases). V lost 2 bases and J 6 bases, leaving 15 bases between the germline ends. Germline-derived CDR1 and CDR2 are SGHRS and YFSETQ. The length of the CDR3 is 14 residues.